Below are 11 T cell receptor beta chains sequenced from a single sample in a study of blood T cell repertoires in COVID-19. TCRdb keeps only in-frame clones here, not all; method: immunoSEQ multiplex PCR. This table has roughly 290,000 clones, 87% appearing once. The material sequenced was PBMCs or T cells enriched from blood (not recorded which). The receptors derive from a woman in her forties who had recovered from COVID-19.

The rearrangement joins TRBV6-5 to TRBJ1-4, with D maybe TRBD1 (5 bases). This CDR3 region has 15 residues. The V end lost 5 bases, the J end lost 7 bases, and 17 bases lay between the germline ends. Germline V gives CDR1 MNHEY, CDR2 SVGAGI. CDR3 nucleotides: TGTGCCAGCAGTAGGTACCGGGACTACGGTGAAAAACTGTTTTTT. It yields the protein CASSRYRDYGEKLFF.

The chain recombines TRBV14 with TRBJ2-3; TRBD2 is a possible D gene (6 bases). Trimming pared 2 bases from V and 0 bases from J, leaving 12 bases between. The germline gives CDR1 SGHDN, CDR2 FVKESK. This CDR3 is built from 16 residues. The DNA for the CDR3 is TGTGCCAGCAGCCAATTAGCGGTTACTAGCACAGATACGCAGTATTTT. This translates into CASSQLAVTSTDTQYF. The whole variable domain, remainder taken from reference TRBV14 and TRBJ2-3, is EAGVTQFPSHSVIEKGQTVTLRCDPISGHDNLYWYRRVMGKEIKFLLHFVKESKQDESGMPNNRFLAERTGGTYSTLKVQPAELEDSGVYFCASSQLAVTSTDTQYFGPGTRLTVL.

J is TRBJ2-3 and V is TRBV28; TRBD2 agrees at 9 bases. V shed 2 bases, J shed 3 bases, and the junction held 9 bases outside the gene matches. The germline V gene has CDR1 MDHEN and CDR2 SYDVKM. This CDR3 spans 17 amino acids. CDR3 nucleotide sequence: TGTGCCAGCAGTTTAAGGGGCGGGAGGGCCGGAACAGATACGCAGTATTTT. Translation: CASSLRGGRAGTDTQYF.

The V gene is TRBV6-1, the J gene TRBJ2-1, with D tentatively TRBD2 (7 bases). Germline loops: CDR1 MNHNS, CDR2 SASEGT. V was shortened by 0 bases and J by 8 bases, with 17 bases between the two germline ends. The CDR3 consists of 16 residues. The CDR3 DNA follows: TGTGCCAGCAGTGAAGCCCAGGGGCGGACTAGGGATGAGCAGTTCTTC. The encoded protein is CASSEAQGRTRDEQFF.

The CDR3 DNA reads TGTGCCAGCACCCTGACAGGGGTGGCTGGAAACACCATATATTTT. Protein product: CASTLTGVAGNTIYF. The rearrangement uses TRBV6-5 and TRBJ1-3; 8 bases agree with TRBD1. The CDR3 spans 15 residues. J was trimmed by 2 bases and V by 7 bases; bases with no gene match: 7. The V gene's germline CDR1 is MNHEY and CDR2 SVGAGI.

The chain has TRBV6-5 and TRBJ2-7; 7 bases match TRBD1. The CDR3 sequence is 15 residues long. Germline loops: CDR1 MNHEY, CDR2 SVGAGI. Trimming took 6 bases from V and 2 from J; bases not matched to a gene: 10. CDR3 in DNA: TGTGCCAGCAGGCCCCGGGACAGAGGAACCTACGAGCAGTACTTC. It translates to CASRPRDRGTYEQYF.

This clone was seen just once. This rearrangement joins TRBV28 to TRBJ1-1, with unresolved D. Germline values: CDR1 MDHEN, CDR2 SYDVKM. The CDR3 consists of 14 residues. The V and J ends lost 1 base and 3 bases respectively, with 9 bases between them. As DNA, the CDR3 is TGTGCCAGCAGTTTATTTCCCGGGGACACTGAAGCTTTCTTT. Translation: CASSLFPGDTEAFF.

The chain joins TRBV28 to TRBJ1-2; 7 nucleotides align to TRBD1. J gave up 8 bases and V 6 bases, and 9 bases lay outside the gene matches. This CDR3 is built from 13 residues. Germline loops: CDR1 MDHEN, CDR2 SYDVKM. The CDR3 DNA follows: TGTGCCAGCAGGCCGGACAGGTCGGAGGGCTACACCTTC. Its translation is CASRPDRSEGYTF.

This clone was found once. V is TRBV29-1 and J is TRBJ2-1; TRBD2 matches at 9 bases. J gave up 6 bases and V 4 bases, and 7 bases lay outside the gene matches. The length of the CDR3 is 14 residues. Germline CDR1 SQVTM, CDR2 ANQGSEA. The CDR3 DNA reads as TGCAGCGTTGCTGGGCGGGAGGGGGTCAATGAGCAGTTCTTC. Its protein product is CSVAGREGVNEQFF.

The chain has TRBV18 and TRBJ1-2, with D possibly TRBD1 on 5 matching bases. Germline loops: CDR1 KGHSH, CDR2 LQKENI. The CDR3 consists of 13 residues. V was shortened by 2 bases and J by 6 bases, with 10 bases between the two germline ends. CDR3 loop: CASSPGREDGYTF. CDR3 coding DNA: TGTGCCAGCTCACCAGGCAGGGAGGATGGCTACACCTTC. Together with reference TRBV18 and TRBJ1-2, the CDR3 gives the full variable domain: NAGVMQNPRHLVRRRGQEARLRCSPMKGHSHVYWYRQLPEEGLKFMVYLQKENIIDESGMPKERFSAEFPKEGPSILRIQQVVRGDSAAYFCASSPGREDGYTFGSGTRLTVV.

The CDR3 nucleotides read TGCGCCAGCAGACCAGGGGGTACAGATACGCAGTATTTT. Translation gives CASRPGGTDTQYF. The V gene is TRBV5-1, the J gene TRBJ2-3; TRBD1 matches 7 bases. The junction had 3 bases not matched to a gene; V was cut back by 5 bases and J by 3 bases. Looked up from germline, CDR1 is SGHRS and CDR2 is YFSETQ. This CDR3 spans 13 amino acids.